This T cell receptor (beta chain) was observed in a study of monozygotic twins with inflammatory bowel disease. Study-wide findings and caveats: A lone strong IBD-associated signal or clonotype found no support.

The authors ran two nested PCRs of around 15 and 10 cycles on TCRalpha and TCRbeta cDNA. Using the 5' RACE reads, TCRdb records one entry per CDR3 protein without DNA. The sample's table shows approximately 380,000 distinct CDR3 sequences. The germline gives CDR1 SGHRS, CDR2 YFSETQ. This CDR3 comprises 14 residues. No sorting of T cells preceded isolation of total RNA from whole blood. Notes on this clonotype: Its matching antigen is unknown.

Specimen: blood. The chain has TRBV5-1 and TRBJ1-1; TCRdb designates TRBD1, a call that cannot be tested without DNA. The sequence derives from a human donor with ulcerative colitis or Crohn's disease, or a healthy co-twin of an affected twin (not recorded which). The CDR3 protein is CASSQTGGLVEAFF. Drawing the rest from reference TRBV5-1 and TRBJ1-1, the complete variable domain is KAGVTQTPRYLIKTRGQQVTLSCSPISGHRSVSWYQQTPGQGLQFLFEYFSETQRNKGNFPGRFSGRQFSNSRSEMNVSTLELGDSALYLCASSQTGGLVEAFFGQGTRLTVV.